This T cell receptor beta chain was identified in a study of long-term antiretroviral therapy in people with HIV. Study-wide points: The clones with expansion before ART were dominant in the repertoire at all time points.

Details on this clone: Its antigen remains unidentified.

The CDR3 is 13 amino acids. J was trimmed by 5 bases and V by 6 bases; bases with no gene match: 4. CDR1 and CDR2 from the germline V gene are MNHNS and SASEGT. The libraries were made with immunoSEQ v3.0 at survey level. Using immunoSEQ multiplex PCR, the repertoire was profiled, and TCRdb retains in-frame clones only, with some absent. The sample comprises about 21,000 clones, around 76% of which are singletons, and 9.5% to 15% rests with the top ten. The chain joins TRBV6-1 to TRBJ1-2, with 9 positions matching TRBD1. This clonotype originated in a woman aged 35 to 49 with HIV. The specimen was unsorted PBMCs, collected less than 1.8 years before starting antiretroviral therapy. In DNA, the CDR3 is TGTGCCAGCAGGGGACAGGGCCTATATGGCTACACCTTC. This translates into CASRGQGLYGYTF.